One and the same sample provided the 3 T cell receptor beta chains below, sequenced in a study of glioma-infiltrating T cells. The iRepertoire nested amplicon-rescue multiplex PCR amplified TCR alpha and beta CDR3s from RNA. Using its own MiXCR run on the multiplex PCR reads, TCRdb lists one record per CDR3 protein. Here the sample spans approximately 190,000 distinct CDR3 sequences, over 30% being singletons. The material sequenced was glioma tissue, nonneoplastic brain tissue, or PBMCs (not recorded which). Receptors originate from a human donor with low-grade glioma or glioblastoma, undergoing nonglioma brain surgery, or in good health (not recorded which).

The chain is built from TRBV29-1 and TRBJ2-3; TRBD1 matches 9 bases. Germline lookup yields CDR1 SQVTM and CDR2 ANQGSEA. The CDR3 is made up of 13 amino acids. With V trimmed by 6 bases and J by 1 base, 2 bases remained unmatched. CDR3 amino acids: CSVRQGGTDTQYF. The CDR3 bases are TGCAGCGTACGACAGGGGGGCACAGATACGCAGTATTTT.

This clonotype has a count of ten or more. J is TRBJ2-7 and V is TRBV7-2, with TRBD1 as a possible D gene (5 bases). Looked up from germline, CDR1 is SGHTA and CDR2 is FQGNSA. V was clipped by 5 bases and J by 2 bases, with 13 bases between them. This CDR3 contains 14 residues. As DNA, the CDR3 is TGTGCCAGCAGCCCCAGCAGGGTGGCCTACGAGCAGTACTTC. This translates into CASSPSRVAYEQYF. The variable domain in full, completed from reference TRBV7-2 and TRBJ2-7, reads GAGVSQSPSNKVTEKGKDVELRCDPISGHTALYWYRQSLGQGLEFLIYFQGNSAPDKSGLPSDRFSAERTGGSVSTLTIQRTQQEDSAVYLCASSPSRVAYEQYFGPGTRLTVT.

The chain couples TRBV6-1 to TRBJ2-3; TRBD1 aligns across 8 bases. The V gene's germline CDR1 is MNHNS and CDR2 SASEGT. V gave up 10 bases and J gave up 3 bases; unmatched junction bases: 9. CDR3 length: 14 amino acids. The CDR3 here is CATLDRGLTDTQYF. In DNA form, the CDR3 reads TGTGCCACCCTAGACAGGGGATTGACAGATACGCAGTATTTT.